A few counts support the clone carrying this T cell receptor beta chain. The antigen remains unidentified. The CDR3 is 15 residues long. Germline V gene sequence: CDR1 MNHEY, CDR2 SVGAGI. Trimming cost V 9 bases and J 1 base, with 15 bases left between them. Using its own MiXCR run on the reads, TCRdb lists one record per CDR3 protein. This table holds about 78,000 distinct CDR3 sequences, around 42% found once. This entry comes from a study of T cell repertoires in cytomegalovirus infection. Looking at the study overall: A matching HLA type, together with CMV infection, was signaled by public TCR beta signatures.

This receptor was taken from a human donor in good health (CMV status not recorded). Some clones in this sample may be carry-over from other donors' samples. The chain uses TRBV6-5 and TRBJ2-2; a possible D gene is TRBD1 (7 bases). Here the sequenced sample was CD8+ T cells from cultured PBMCs, taken from culture after CMV antigen stimulation. This CDR3 is CARSRGTENTGELFF. The CDR3 nucleotides are TGTGCCAGGTCCCGGGGGACAGAGAACACCGGGGAGCTGTTTTTT.